The present T cell receptor beta chain was sequenced within a study of early T cells in non-severe SARS-CoV-2 infection. On the study more broadly: Alpha and beta chains were unpaired, from unsorted whole-blood bulk RNA.

The CDR3 consists of 12 residues. Trimming left V 3 bases short and J 8 bases short, with 8 bases between. From germline, CDR1 is SGHVS and CDR2 FNYEAQ. Each single cDNA molecule received a unique molecular identifier. TCRdb analysed the 5' RACE reads with MiXCR anew, one entry per CDR3 protein. The data show 64,000 or so distinct CDR3 sequences, roughly 12% seen once. Turning to this clonotype: The antigen is not known.

Overall study findings and caveats: There was a bias toward anti-spike CD8 responses in VDJdb matching, which missed private and CD4 specificities.

The sample here was whole blood, taken at baseline. The TCR comes from an adult who was a healthcare worker with PCR-confirmed SARS-CoV-2 infection or an uninfected control (not recorded which). The chain is built from TRBV7-6 and TRBJ1-3, with a possible D match to TRBD1 (5 bases). In DNA, the CDR3 is TGTGCCAGCAGCTTTTCGGGGGACACCATATATTTT. This sequence encodes CASSFSGDTIYF.